This TCR beta chain was captured in a study of blood T cell repertoires in COVID-19. Trimming took 1 base from V and 1 from J, leaving 11 bases between them. This CDR3 contains 15 residues. Germline CDR1 is SGHRS and CDR2 is YFSETQ. Data came from immunoSEQ multiplex PCR; TCRdb stores just in-frame clones and leaves some out. The sample shows about 47,000 clones, 75% to 85% of them seen only once. This TCR came from a human donor with acute or convalescent COVID-19. The donor label of this sample is uncertain. The chain combines TRBV5-1 with TRBJ2-5, with D possibly matching TRBD2 (5 bases). What was sequenced was peripheral blood. CDR3 sequence reads: CASSLSPGIQETQYF. The CDR3 nucleotides are TGCGCCAGCAGCTTGTCCCCCGGGATCCAAGAGACCCAGTACTTC.